The sequence of this T cell receptor beta chain was determined in a study of blood T cell repertoires in COVID-19 (dated by TCRdb to the early 2020s). Background on the whole study: Collaborator samples came from the United States, Italy and Spain and covered acute and convalescent phases of COVID-19. The prospective study material was composed of cDNA or gDNA derived from T cells, B-cell-depleted T cells, or PBMCs. The dataset comprised deeply sampled blood TCRbeta repertoires from subjects exposed to, actively infected with, or recovered from COVID-19. The repertoires were released in a freely available public database intended as a resource for research on the immune response to SARS-CoV-2. Samples came from the ongoing ImmuneRACE study (first 160 participants) plus 1,254 subjects from 6 global collaborators. The sample metadata nearly always contained a de-identified subject ID, COVID-19 status, age in years and sex. Where HLA class I and class II types were available, the types were taken from metadata supplied by the sample provider, not from assay-based typing.

Trimming removed 6 bases from V and 3 bases from J; the gene matches leave 6 bases unexplained. The CDR3 sequence holds 14 residues, the cysteine and phenylalanine included. Just CDR3 DNA is preserved here, 42 bases in frame from base 1. CDR1 and CDR2 are read off the germline V gene (reference sequence) as LGHDT and YNNKEL. Participants in the prospective study were aged about 18 to 100 years, lived in over 20 United States geographic areas, and enrolled through a virtual design. In the prospective study, participants were assigned to cohorts based on the clinical history participants reported in a screening survey and a study questionnaire. Recovered participants in ImmuneRACE Cohort 3 were defined as having two consecutive negative NP/OP PCR tests, clearance from a healthcare professional, or resolution of symptoms. In the prospective study, mobile phlebotomists collected whole blood, serum and a nasopharyngeal or oropharyngeal swab from each participant. Over a roughly 2-month period, participants in the prospective study had the option of providing additional blood draws and questionnaires. Blood samples from the prospective study were shipped frozen or at room temperature prior to DNA extraction.

TCRbeta CDR3 regions were amplified from genomic DNA by means of the immunoSEQ Assay, a bias-controlled multiplex PCR. Processing in the source paper ran as follows. The number of nucleated cells in each sample was estimated by amplification of reference gene primers within the assay. To quantify the absolute abundance of each unique TCRbeta CDR3 rearrangement, sequence reads were collapsed and filtered. For each sample, productive Simpson clonality was calculated by taking the square root of Simpson's diversity index across productive rearrangements. In TCRdb, the immuneACCESS table is reduced to in-frame sequences with V and J assigned. These tables do not hold every clone; where another copy was compared, an unresolved V gene accounts for under half, and the others remain unexplained. The V and J calls and the clone size are those of that table, but D and trimming were determined from the DNA. The sample data list 150,000 to 200,000 clones, and approximately 89% of these were observed just once. The ten largest clones represent about 0.8% of the sample.

General study outcomes and caveats: The quantity of clinical and demographic metadata differed by source and by participant and was supplied without curation.

Concerning this clone: Its specific antigen is unknown. Base qualities are not recorded, but no much larger clone differs from it by a single base.

The V gene is TRBV3-1 (or the pseudogene TRBV3-2) and the J gene is TRBJ2-7, with 9 bases aligning to TRBD2. The origin of this receptor is a woman aged 18 to 35 who had recovered from COVID-19. The sample taken for sequencing was PBMCs or T cells enriched from blood (not recorded which). This receptor carries the CDR3 CASSSSGRNYEQYF. The DNA sequence follows: TGTGCCAGCAGTTCGAGCGGGAGGAACTACGAGCAGTACTTC.